The 22 T cell receptor beta chains given below trace back to one sample, sequenced in a study of T cell changes during pregnancy in multiple sclerosis. Here immunoSEQ multiplex PCR was the method, and the copy in TCRdb shows in-frame clones only, minus some. This repertoire shows about 60,000 clones, roughly 90% found once; its top ten account for under 2.5%. The sample was peripheral blood, taken in the first trimester of pregnancy. These receptors came from a female donor with multiple sclerosis, enrolled in a pregnancy study.

CDR3 sequence: CASSFPGTGDNIQYF. In nucleotides, the CDR3 is TGTGCCAGCAGCTTCCCCGGGACAGGGGACAACATTCAGTACTTC. This chain links TRBV6-1 with TRBJ2-4, with TRBD1 matching over 10 bases. The CDR3 totals 15 residues. V trimming: 6 bases; J trimming: 7 bases; junction bases outside the gene matches: 9. Germline lookup yields CDR1 MNHNS and CDR2 SASEGT.

The V and J genes are TRBV6-1 and TRBJ1-5; 10 bases are shared with TRBD1. The germline gives CDR1 MNHNS, CDR2 SASEGT. The trim removed 7 bases at V and 6 bases at J, leaving 3 bases unmatched. The CDR3 spans 13 residues. CDR3 sequence: CASKGQGGQPQHF. In DNA form, the CDR3 reads TGTGCCAGCAAAGGACAGGGGGGTCAGCCCCAGCATTTT.

This clone was found once. The chain couples TRBV7-9 to TRBJ2-7; a possible D gene is TRBD1 (6 bases). The V gene's germline CDR1 is SEHNR and CDR2 FQNEAQ (reference sequence). This CDR3 has 13 residues. V was pared by 2 bases and J by 4 bases, with 9 bases between. CDR3 nucleotides: TGTGCCAGCAGCTTAAGGCAGGGGTACGAGCAGTACTTC. Encoded protein: CASSLRQGYEQYF.

The chain has TRBV7-9 and TRBJ1-1; D possibly corresponds to TRBD1 (5 bases). V was cut by 4 bases and J by 6 bases, with 15 bases left in between. Germline lookup yields CDR1 SEHNR and CDR2 FQNEAQ (reference sequence). The CDR3 runs 14 residues. This CDR3 reads CASSWGGGSAEAFF. As DNA, the CDR3 is TGTGCCAGCAGCTGGGGGGGAGGGTCCGCTGAAGCTTTCTTT.

The chain combines TRBV20-1 with TRBJ2-4; possibly TRBD2 for D (5 bases). The CDR3 is 11 residues long. Looked up from germline, CDR1 is DFQATT and CDR2 is SNEGSKA (reference sequence). Between the trimmed V and J ends, which lost 5 bases and 6 bases, there was a span of 8 bases. The CDR3 spells CSASSRNIQYF. The CDR3, as DNA: TGCAGTGCTTCTAGCAGAAACATTCAGTACTTC.

The chain combines TRBV5-6 with TRBJ2-5, with 9 bases that match TRBD2. This CDR3 comprises 16 residues. Trimming removed 1 base from V and 5 bases from J; junction bases left unmatched: 9. CDR1 is SGHDT, CDR2 YYEEEE, per germline. The DNA for the CDR3 is TGTGCCAGCAGCTTGAGGGGCGGGAGGGCCGGGGAGACCCAGTACTTC. It codes for CASSLRGGRAGETQYF.

The rearrangement links TRBV15 to TRBJ2-4; 9 nucleotides agree with TRBD2. V lost 3 bases, J lost 8 bases, and 11 bases stayed unmatched. The CDR3 is 16 residues long. Germline assignment: CDR1 LNHNV and CDR2 YYDKDF (reference sequence). DNA of the CDR3: TGTGCCACCAGCAGGAGGCGGGGGGGACTATTTGACATTCAGTACTTC. The encoded protein is CATSRRRGGLFDIQYF.

The chain uses TRBV18 and TRBJ2-1; TRBD2 agrees at 11 bases. The CDR3 loop spans 18 amino acids. V gave up 3 bases and J gave up 6 bases; unmatched junction bases: 13. In germline, CDR1 is KGHSH, CDR2 LQKENI. The CDR3 reads CASSPVIAGGPFGNEQFF. The CDR3 region has the DNA TGTGCCAGCTCACCGGTAATAGCGGGAGGGCCCTTTGGCAATGAGCAGTTCTTC.

The V call is TRBV30, the J call TRBJ2-5; TRBD2 might be the D (5 bases). CDR1 is GTSNPN and CDR2 is SVGIG in the germline V gene (reference sequence). This CDR3 is built from 13 residues. V lost 4 bases to trimming and J lost 4 bases, with 13 bases between them. CDR3 DNA sequence: TGTGCCTGGACCCGAGGGAGTGGAGAGACCCAGTACTTC. It is translated as CAWTRGSGETQYF.

The gene calls are TRBV29-1 and TRBJ2-7; TRBD2 matches at 8 bases. Germline CDR1 reads SQVTM; CDR2 reads ANQGSEA. The CDR3 totals 13 residues. Losses at the gene ends were 5 bases for V and 6 bases for J; bases not matched to a gene: 9. The CDR3 nucleotides read TGCAGCGTTTCGGGACTAGGCATTGGCGAGCAGTACTTC. This translates into CSVSGLGIGEQYF.

The chain employs TRBV9 and TRBJ2-3, with D perhaps TRBD1 (5 bases). Germline lookup yields CDR1 SGDLS and CDR2 YYNGEE. Trimming shortened V by 3 bases and J by 5 bases, and 13 bases separated the two germline ends. The CDR3 spans 14 residues. Here the CDR3 reads CASSADTAGDTQYF. CDR3 nucleotide sequence: TGTGCCAGCAGCGCGGACACGGCTGGAGATACGCAGTATTTT. Full variable domain (rest looked up from reference TRBV9 and TRBJ2-3): DSGVTQTPKHLITATGQRVTLRCSPRSGDLSVYWYQQSLDQGLQFLIQYYNGEERAKGNILERFSAQQFPDLHSELNLSSLELGDSALYFCASSADTAGDTQYFGPGTRLTVL.

J is TRBJ2-7 and V is TRBV6-6, with TRBD1 matching over 12 bases. Losses at the gene ends were 2 bases for V and 4 bases for J; bases not matched to a gene: 3. CDR1 MNHNY and CDR2 SVGAGI come from the germline V gene (reference sequence). The length of the CDR3 is 15 residues. The DNA for the CDR3 is TGTGCCAGCAGTTACCGGGGACAGGGGGCATACGAGCAGTACTTC. It is translated as CASSYRGQGAYEQYF.

The V gene is TRBV29-1, the J gene TRBJ1-1; 8 nucleotides align to TRBD1. In germline, CDR1 is SQVTM, CDR2 ANQGSEA. There are 12 residues in the CDR3. V shed 6 bases, J shed 6 bases, and the junction held 6 bases outside the gene matches. The CDR3 bases are TGCAGCGTCCGGACAGGGTTATCTGAAGCTTTCTTT. Protein product: CSVRTGLSEAFF. Complete variable domain (other parts from reference TRBV29-1 and TRBJ1-1): SAVISQKPSRDICQRGTSLTIQCQVDSQVTMMFWYRQQPGQSLTLIATANQGSEATYESGFVIDKFPISRPNLTFSTLTVSNMSPEDSSIYLCSVRTGLSEAFFGQGTRLTVV.

The rearrangement links TRBV14 to TRBJ2-1, with no clear D. The germline V gene encodes CDR1 SGHDN and CDR2 FVKESK. The CDR3 consists of 16 residues. Trimming took 4 bases from V and 0 from J, leaving 13 bases between them. For the CDR3, the DNA is TGTGCCAGCAGCCGAATCCCCACTCGCTCCTACAATGAGCAGTTCTTC. Translation gives CASSRIPTRSYNEQFF.

This rearrangement joins TRBV9 to TRBJ2-5; TRBD2 matches at 8 bases. The CDR3 is 16 amino acids. V shed 0 bases and J 5 bases; nucleotides not matched to a gene: 9. The germline V gene has CDR1 SGDLS and CDR2 YYNGEE. The CDR3 loop reads CASSVASGSVGETQYF. The CDR3 DNA reads TGTGCCAGCAGCGTAGCGAGCGGGAGCGTCGGCGAGACCCAGTACTTC.

V gene TRBV2 combines with J gene TRBJ2-1; 11 bases are a match to TRBD2. From germline, CDR1 is SNHLY and CDR2 FYNNEI. The CDR3 is 16 residues long. The trim removed 2 bases at V and 2 bases at J, leaving 2 bases unmatched. CDR3 region: CASSERGLAAYNEQFF. The CDR3 DNA reads TGTGCCAGCAGTGAAAGGGGACTAGCGGCCTACAATGAGCAGTTCTTC.

The V call is TRBV18, the J call TRBJ2-6, with no clear D. Trimming cost V 2 bases and J 0 bases, with 8 bases left between them. The germline V gene encodes CDR1 KGHSH and CDR2 LQKENI. The CDR3 is made up of 16 amino acids. CDR3 sequence reads: CASSPGRVSGANVLTF. The CDR3, as DNA: TGTGCCAGCTCACCAGGGCGCGTCTCTGGGGCCAACGTCCTGACTTTC.

This chain joins TRBV5-6 and TRBJ1-1; D gene uncertain. Between the trimmed V and J ends, which lost 0 bases and 5 bases, there was a span of 11 bases. The CDR3 contains 14 residues. Germline V CDR1 and CDR2: SGHDT, YYEEEE. The CDR3 DNA follows: TGTGCCAGCAGCTTGGTCGATGGGCTAACTGAAGCTTTCTTT. It codes for CASSLVDGLTEAFF.

The gene calls are TRBV4-1 and TRBJ1-1; D is unresolved. From germline, CDR1 is MGHRA and CDR2 YSYEKL. V was cut by 1 base and J by 0 bases, with 6 bases left in between. The CDR3 totals 14 residues. CDR3 nucleotide sequence: TGCGCCAGCAGCCAAGTTATCGTGAACACTGAAGCTTTCTTT. This codes for CASSQVIVNTEAFF.

The chain is built from TRBV10-1 and TRBJ1-5, with D uncertain. V was trimmed by 5 bases and J by 2 bases, leaving 10 bases between them. This CDR3 is 14 amino acids long. From germline, CDR1 is WNHNN and CDR2 SYGVQD (reference sequence). The CDR3 nucleotides are TGCGCCAGCAGTTTCTTTCGGGGCAATCAGCCCCAGCATTTT. Encoded protein: CASSFFRGNQPQHF.

The CDR3 coding sequence is TGTGCCAGCAGTTACACGGGACTCGGCTTTGATACGCAGTATTTT. This gives the protein CASSYTGLGFDTQYF. The chain is built from TRBV6-5 and TRBJ2-3; maybe TRBD2 (6 bases). The CDR3 covers 15 residues. Germline V CDR1 and CDR2: MNHEY, SVGAGI. Trimming left V 2 bases short and J 6 bases short, with 15 bases between.

The chain has TRBV15 and TRBJ1-1; 8 bases match TRBD1. The CDR3 is 16 amino acids. The V gene's germline CDR1 is LNHNV and CDR2 YYDKDF (reference sequence). The junction had 4 bases not matched to a gene; V was cut back by 0 bases and J by 1 base. In DNA, the CDR3 is TGTGCCACCAGCAGAGACAGGGGGCAAAGGAACACTGAAGCTTTCTTT. It encodes CATSRDRGQRNTEAFF.